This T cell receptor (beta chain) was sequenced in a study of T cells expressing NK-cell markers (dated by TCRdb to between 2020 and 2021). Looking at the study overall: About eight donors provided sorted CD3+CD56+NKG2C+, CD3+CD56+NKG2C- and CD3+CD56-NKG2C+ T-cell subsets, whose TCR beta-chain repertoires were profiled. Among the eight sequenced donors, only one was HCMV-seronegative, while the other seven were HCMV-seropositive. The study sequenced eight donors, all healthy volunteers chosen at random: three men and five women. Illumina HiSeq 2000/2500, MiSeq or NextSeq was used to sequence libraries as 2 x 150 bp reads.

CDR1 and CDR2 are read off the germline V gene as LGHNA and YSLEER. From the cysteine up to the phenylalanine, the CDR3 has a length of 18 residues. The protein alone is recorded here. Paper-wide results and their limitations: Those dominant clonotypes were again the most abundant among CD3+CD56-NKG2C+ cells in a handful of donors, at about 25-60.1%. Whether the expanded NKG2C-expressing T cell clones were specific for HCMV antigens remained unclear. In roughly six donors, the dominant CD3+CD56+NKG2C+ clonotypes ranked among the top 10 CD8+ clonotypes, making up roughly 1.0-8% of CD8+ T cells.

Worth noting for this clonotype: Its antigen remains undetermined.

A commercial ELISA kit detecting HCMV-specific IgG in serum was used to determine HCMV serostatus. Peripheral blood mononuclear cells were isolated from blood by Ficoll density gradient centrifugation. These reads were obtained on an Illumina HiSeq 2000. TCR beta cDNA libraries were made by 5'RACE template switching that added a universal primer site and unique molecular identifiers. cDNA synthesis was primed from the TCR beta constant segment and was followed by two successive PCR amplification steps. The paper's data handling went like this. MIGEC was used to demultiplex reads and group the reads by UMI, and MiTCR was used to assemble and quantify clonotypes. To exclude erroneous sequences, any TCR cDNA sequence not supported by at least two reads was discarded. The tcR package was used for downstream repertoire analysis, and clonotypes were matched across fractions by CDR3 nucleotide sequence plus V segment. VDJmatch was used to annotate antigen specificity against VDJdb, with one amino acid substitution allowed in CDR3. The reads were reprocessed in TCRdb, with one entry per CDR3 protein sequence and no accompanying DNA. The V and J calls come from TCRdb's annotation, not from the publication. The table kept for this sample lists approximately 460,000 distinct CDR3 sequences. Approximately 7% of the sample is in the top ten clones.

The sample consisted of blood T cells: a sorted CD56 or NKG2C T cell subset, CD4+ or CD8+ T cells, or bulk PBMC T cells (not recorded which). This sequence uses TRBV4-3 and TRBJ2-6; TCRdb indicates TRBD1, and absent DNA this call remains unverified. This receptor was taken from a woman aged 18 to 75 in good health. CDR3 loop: CASSQFGQGATGANVLTF.